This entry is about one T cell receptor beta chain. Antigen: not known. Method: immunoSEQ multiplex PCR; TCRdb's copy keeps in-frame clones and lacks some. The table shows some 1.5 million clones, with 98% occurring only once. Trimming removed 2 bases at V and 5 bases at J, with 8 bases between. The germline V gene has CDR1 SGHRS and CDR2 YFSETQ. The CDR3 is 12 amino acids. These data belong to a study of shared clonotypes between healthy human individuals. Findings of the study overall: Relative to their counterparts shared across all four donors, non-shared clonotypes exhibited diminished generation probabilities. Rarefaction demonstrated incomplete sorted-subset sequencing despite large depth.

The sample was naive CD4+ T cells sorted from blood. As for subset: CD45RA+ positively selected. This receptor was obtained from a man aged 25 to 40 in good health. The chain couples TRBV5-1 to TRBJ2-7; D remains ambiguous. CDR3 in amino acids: CASSFVPHEQYF. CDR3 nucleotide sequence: TGCGCCAGCAGCTTTGTTCCCCACGAGCAGTACTTC.